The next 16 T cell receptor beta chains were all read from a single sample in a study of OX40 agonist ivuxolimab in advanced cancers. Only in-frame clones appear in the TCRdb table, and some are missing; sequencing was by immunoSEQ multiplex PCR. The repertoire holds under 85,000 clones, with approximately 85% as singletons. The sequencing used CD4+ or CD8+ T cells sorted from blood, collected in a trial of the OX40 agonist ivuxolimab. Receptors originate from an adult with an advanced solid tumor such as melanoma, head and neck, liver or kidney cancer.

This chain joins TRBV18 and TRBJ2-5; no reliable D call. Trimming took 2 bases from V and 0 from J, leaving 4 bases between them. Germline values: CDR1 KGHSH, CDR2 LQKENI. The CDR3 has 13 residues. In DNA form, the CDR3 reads TGTGCCAGCTCACCATCGTACCAAGAGACCCAGTACTTC. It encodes CASSPSYQETQYF. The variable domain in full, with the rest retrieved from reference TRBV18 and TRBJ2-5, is NAGVMQNPRHLVRRRGQEARLRCSPMKGHSHVYWYRQLPEEGLKFMVYLQKENIIDESGMPKERFSAEFPKEGPSILRIQQVVRGDSAAYFCASSPSYQETQYFGPGTRLLVL.

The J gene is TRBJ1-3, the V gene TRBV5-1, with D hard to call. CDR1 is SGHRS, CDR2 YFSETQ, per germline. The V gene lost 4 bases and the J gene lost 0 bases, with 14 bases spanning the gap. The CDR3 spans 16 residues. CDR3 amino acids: CASSLGGSNSGNTIYF. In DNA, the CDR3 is TGCGCCAGCAGCCTGGGTGGCTCCAACTCTGGAAACACCATATATTTT.

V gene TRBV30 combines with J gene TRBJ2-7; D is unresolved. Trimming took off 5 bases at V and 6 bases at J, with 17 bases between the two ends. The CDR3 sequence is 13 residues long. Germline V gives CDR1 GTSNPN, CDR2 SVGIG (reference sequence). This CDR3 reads CAWEAGRRVEQYF. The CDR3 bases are TGTGCCTGGGAAGCCGGGCGCCGGGTCGAGCAGTACTTC.

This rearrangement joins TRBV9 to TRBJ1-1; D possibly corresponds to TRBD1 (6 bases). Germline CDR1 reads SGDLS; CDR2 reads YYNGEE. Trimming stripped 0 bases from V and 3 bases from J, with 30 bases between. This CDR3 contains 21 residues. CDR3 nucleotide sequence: TGTGCCAGCAGCGTAGCGAAGCGCGACGGGCAGGGGCTTATTAAAGACACTGAAGCTTTCTTT. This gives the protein CASSVAKRDGQGLIKDTEAFF.

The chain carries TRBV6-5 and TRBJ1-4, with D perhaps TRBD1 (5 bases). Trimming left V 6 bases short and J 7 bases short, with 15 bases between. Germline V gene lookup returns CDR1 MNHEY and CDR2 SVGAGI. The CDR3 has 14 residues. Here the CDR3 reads CASSPGTSPEKLFF. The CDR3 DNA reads TGTGCCAGCAGCCCCGGGACGTCACCTGAAAAACTGTTTTTT.

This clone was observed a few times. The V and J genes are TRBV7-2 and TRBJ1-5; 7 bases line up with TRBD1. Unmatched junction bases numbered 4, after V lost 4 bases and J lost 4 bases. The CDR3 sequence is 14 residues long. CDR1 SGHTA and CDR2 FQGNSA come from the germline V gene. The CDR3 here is CASSSSGGNQPQHF. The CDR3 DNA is TGTGCCAGCAGCTCCTCAGGGGGAAATCAGCCCCAGCATTTT.

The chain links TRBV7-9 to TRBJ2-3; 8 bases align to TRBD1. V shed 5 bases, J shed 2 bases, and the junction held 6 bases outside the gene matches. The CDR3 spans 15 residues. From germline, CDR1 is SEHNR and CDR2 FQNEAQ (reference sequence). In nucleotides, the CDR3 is TGTGCCAGCAGCATCGACAGGGGATCCACAGATACGCAGTATTTT. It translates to CASSIDRGSTDTQYF.

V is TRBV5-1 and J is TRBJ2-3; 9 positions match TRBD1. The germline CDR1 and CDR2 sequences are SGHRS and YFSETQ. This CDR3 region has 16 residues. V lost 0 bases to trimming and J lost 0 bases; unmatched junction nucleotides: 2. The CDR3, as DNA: TGCGCCAGCAGCTTGGGGGACAGGGAAAGCACAGATACGCAGTATTTT. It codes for CASSLGDRESTDTQYF.

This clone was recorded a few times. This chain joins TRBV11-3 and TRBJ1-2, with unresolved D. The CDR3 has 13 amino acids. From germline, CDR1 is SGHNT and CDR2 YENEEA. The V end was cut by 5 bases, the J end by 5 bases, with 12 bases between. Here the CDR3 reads CASSSPRFYGYTF. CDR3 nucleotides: TGTGCCAGCAGCAGCCCCCGGTTTTATGGCTACACCTTC.

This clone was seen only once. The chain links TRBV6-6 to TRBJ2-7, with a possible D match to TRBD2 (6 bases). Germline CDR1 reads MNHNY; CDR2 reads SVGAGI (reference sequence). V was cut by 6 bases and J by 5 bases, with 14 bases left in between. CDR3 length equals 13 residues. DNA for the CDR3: TGTGCCAGCAGGACGGTTCGGGAGAACGAGCAGTACTTC. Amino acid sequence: CASRTVRENEQYF.

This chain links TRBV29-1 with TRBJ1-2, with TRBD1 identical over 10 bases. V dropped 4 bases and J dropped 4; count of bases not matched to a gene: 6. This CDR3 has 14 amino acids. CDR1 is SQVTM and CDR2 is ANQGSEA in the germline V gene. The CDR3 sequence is CSVGDRGVVYGYTF. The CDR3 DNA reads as TGCAGCGTTGGGGACAGGGGTGTAGTCTATGGCTACACCTTC. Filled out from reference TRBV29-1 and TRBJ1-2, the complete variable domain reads SAVISQKPSRDICQRGTSLTIQCQVDSQVTMMFWYRQQPGQSLTLIATANQGSEATYESGFVIDKFPISRPNLTFSTLTVSNMSPEDSSIYLCSVGDRGVVYGYTFGSGTRLTVV.

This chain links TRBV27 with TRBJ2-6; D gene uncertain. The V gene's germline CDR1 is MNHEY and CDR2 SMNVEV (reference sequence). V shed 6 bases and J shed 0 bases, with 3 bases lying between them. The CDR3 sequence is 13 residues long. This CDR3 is CASRISGANVLTF. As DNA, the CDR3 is TGTGCCAGCAGAATCTCTGGGGCCAACGTCCTGACTTTC.

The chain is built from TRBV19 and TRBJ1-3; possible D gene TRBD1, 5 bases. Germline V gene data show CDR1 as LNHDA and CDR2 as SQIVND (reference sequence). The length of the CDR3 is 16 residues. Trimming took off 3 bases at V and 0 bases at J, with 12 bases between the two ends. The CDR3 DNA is TGTGCCAGTAGTATGATGATGGGGGGCTCTGGAAACACCATATATTTT. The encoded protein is CASSMMMGGSGNTIYF.

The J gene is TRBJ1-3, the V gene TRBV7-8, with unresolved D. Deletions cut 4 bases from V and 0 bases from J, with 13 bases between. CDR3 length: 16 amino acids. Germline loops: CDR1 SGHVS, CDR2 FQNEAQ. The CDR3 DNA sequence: TGTGCCAGCAGCTCCCTCATGGGTTACTCTGGAAACACCATATATTTT. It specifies CASSSLMGYSGNTIYF.

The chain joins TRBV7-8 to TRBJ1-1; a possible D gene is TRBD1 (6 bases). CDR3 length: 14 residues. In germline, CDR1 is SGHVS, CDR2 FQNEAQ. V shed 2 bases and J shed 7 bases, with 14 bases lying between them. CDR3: CASSLIGGLGEAFF. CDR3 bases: TGTGCCAGCAGCTTAATAGGGGGTCTGGGTGAAGCTTTCTTT.

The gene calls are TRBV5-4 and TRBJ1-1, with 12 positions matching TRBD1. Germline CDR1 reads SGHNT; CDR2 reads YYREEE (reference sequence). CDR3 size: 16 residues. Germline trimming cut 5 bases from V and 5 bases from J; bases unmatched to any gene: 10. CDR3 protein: CASSRRDRGPGTEAFF. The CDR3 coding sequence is TGTGCCAGCAGTCGCCGGGACAGGGGGCCAGGAACTGAAGCTTTCTTT.